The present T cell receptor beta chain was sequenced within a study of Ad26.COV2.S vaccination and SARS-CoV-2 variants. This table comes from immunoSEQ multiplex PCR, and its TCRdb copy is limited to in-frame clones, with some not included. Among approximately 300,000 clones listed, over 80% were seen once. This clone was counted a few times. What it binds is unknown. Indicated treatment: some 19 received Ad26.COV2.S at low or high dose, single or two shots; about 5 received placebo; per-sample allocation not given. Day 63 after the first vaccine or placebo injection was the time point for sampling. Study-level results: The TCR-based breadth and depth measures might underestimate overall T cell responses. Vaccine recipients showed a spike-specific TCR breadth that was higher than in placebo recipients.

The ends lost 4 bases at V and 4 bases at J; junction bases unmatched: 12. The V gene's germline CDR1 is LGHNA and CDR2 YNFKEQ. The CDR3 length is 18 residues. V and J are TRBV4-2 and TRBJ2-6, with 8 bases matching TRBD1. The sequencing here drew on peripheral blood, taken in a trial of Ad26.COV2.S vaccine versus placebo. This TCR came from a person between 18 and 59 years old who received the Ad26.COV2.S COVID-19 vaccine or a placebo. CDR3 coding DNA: TGTGCCAGCAGCCCAGGGTGGCAGGGGGCTTACGGGGCCAACGTCCTGACTTTC. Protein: CASSPGWQGAYGANVLTF.